A selection of T cell receptor beta chains follows, all from one sample in a study of T-cell reconstitution after alpha-beta-depleted transplantation in children. From the PCR reads, TCRdb called clonotypes with MiXCR, one entry per CDR3 protein. The table lists 70,000 to 95,000 distinct CDR3 sequences, less than 15% of them singletons. Sample: PBMCs from the stem cell graft donor, taken from the stem cell graft. The receptors shown here come from a human donor who donated a stem cell graft to a child with inherited bone marrow failure. Both conserved end residues are part of each CDR3. Each record gives: J gene, V gene, D gene, clone size, CDR3 DNA, CDR3 protein. The D gene is left open where the match is weak. For some rows the clone size is stated as once, few or many, or as a class when expanded; others skip it.

>TRBJ2-5|TRBV7-2|-|many
TGTGCCAGCAGCTTAGTTCCGCGCGGCCAAGAGACCCAGTACTTC
CASSLVPRGQETQYF
>TRBJ1-6|TRBV9|-|few
TGTGCCAGCAGCGCCTCGGGTGCAGCTCTACCCCTCCACTTT
CASSASGAALPLHF
>TRBJ1-5|TRBV20-1|-|few
TGCAGTGCTACACAGGGCGATAGCAATCAGCCCCAGCATTTT
CSATQGDSNQPQHF
>TRBJ1-1|TRBV18|-|few
TGTGCCAGCTCACAACAGCGGTATGCTGAAGCTTTCTTT
CASSQQRYAEAFF
>TRBJ2-3|TRBV20-1|TRBD2|many
TGCAGTGCTAGGAGCGGGGGAAACACAGATACGCAGTATTTT
CSARSGGNTDTQYF
>TRBJ2-7|TRBV5-1|TRBD1|many
TGCGCCAGCAGCTTGGGACCAGGACAGGGTTCGGTCTACGAGCAGTACTTC
CASSLGPGQGSVYEQYF
>TRBJ1-5|TRBV20-1|-|many
TGCAGTGCACCGCCAACTCGGACCAATCAGCCCCAGCATTTT
CSAPPTRTNQPQHF
>TRBJ1-5|TRBV5-5|-|many
TGTGCCAGCAGCTTCTCGGGGGTCTACAGTCAGCCCCAGCATTTT
CASSFSGVYSQPQHF
>TRBJ1-1|TRBV18|-|many
TGTGCCAGCTTGAGGGACGGGAACACTGAAGCTTTCTTT
CASLRDGNTEAFF
>TRBJ2-7|TRBV7-2|-|many
TGTGCCAGCAGCCTAAGAGTAGCGGAAACCTACGAGCAGTACTTC
CASSLRVAETYEQYF
>TRBJ2-7|TRBV5-6|-|many
TGTGCCAGCAGCTTAGGACACCCCTACGAGCAGTACTTC
CASSLGHPYEQYF
>TRBJ1-6|TRBV6-5|-|many
TGTGCCAGCGGAAGGGGAAATTCACCCCTCCACTTT
CASGRGNSPLHF
>TRBJ2-7|TRBV10-3|-|once
TGTGCCATCAGTGCCGTCAGGGAGCAGTACTTC
CAISAVREQYF
>TRBJ2-7|TRBV3-1|TRBD2|-
TGTGCCAGCAGCCACAGGACTAGCGGGGAGAGCGAGCAGTACTTC
CASSHRTSGESEQYF
>TRBJ1-1|TRBV15|-|many
TGTGCCACCAGCCCCGGGCCCTGGAGACACACTGAAGCTTTCTTT
CATSPGPWRHTEAFF
>TRBJ2-3|TRBV4-3|TRBD2|many
TGCGCCAGCAGCCAAGTAACGGCGGGAGGGCCGTCAGTTACGCAGTATTTT
CASSQVTAGGPSVTQYF
>TRBJ2-1|TRBV5-4|TRBD2|many
TGTGCCAGCACCCTTGGGGGACTAGCGGGGGGTGCCGGAAATGAGCAGTTCTTC
CASTLGGLAGGAGNEQFF
>TRBJ2-7|TRBV7-2|TRBD1|many
TGTGCCAGCAGGGGGACAGGCTCCTACGAGCAGTACTTC
CASRGTGSYEQYF
>TRBJ1-4|TRBV12-3/TRBV12-4|TRBD1|many
TGTGCCAGCAGTTTCGGGTTAGGGGGCGCGGAGGAAAAACTGTTTTTT
CASSFGLGGAEEKLFF
>TRBJ2-7|TRBV12-3/TRBV12-4|TRBD2|few
TGTGCCAGCAGTTTGCAAAACGGACTAGCGCTCGAGCAGTACTTC
CASSLQNGLALEQYF
>TRBJ2-7|TRBV7-8|TRBD2|few
TGTGCCAGCAGCTCCCGGGAGGGGGTCTACGAGCAGTACTTC
CASSSREGVYEQYF
>TRBJ2-5|TRBV5-1|-|-
TGCGCCAGCAGCTTCGATGGGAGGGAGACCCAGTACTTC
CASSFDGRETQYF
>TRBJ2-4|TRBV19|-|many
TGTGCCAGTAGCTCTAGACCCCTGGGGAACATTCAGTACTTC
CASSSRPLGNIQYF
>TRBJ2-7|TRBV20-1|-|-
TGCAGTGCTAGAGATCGGGTAGGGGGGGACGAGCAGTACTTC
CSARDRVGGDEQYF
>TRBJ2-5|TRBV3-1|-|many
TGTGCCAGCAGCTCTTCGGGCCGGCTAGCAAAGACCCAGTACTTC
CASSSSGRLAKTQYF
>TRBJ2-2|TRBV5-1|TRBD1|many
TGCGCCAGCCGGGACAGTTTGAACACCGGGGAGCTGTTTTTT
CASRDSLNTGELFF
>TRBJ2-7|TRBV7-9|-|many
TGTGCCAGCAGCCTGGGTACTACGAGCTCCTACGAGCAGTACTTC
CASSLGTTSSYEQYF
>TRBJ2-5|TRBV7-8|TRBD2|many
TGTGCCAGCAGCTTAGCGCGGGTAGCGGGGGGCCAATGGGAGACCCAGTACTTC
CASSLARVAGGQWETQYF
>TRBJ2-3|TRBV5-1|TRBD1|many
TGCGCCAGCAGCTTGTACGGGACAGGAGTGCAAGATACGCAGTATTTT
CASSLYGTGVQDTQYF
>TRBJ2-2|TRBV27|-|many
TGTGCCAGCAGTTTCGCCATCGACACCGGGGAGCTGTTTTTT
CASSFAIDTGELFF
>TRBJ1-1|TRBV27|-|few
TGTGCCAGCATCAAAAGGAGGGTTGGTGGGGACACTGAAGCTTTCTTT
CASIKRRVGGDTEAFF
>TRBJ1-4|TRBV11-2|TRBD1|-
TGTGCCAGCAGCCCCGGACAGGTTACAACTAATGAAAAACTGTTTTTT
CASSPGQVTTNEKLFF
>TRBJ1-1|TRBV6-5|TRBD1|many
TGTGCCAGCAACGGACAGGGGGCAGGGGAATCTGAAGCTTTCTTT
CASNGQGAGESEAFF
>TRBJ2-2|TRBV4-3|-|many
TGCGCCAGCAGCCACCACAGGAACACCGGGGAGCTGTTTTTT
CASSHHRNTGELFF
>TRBJ2-3|TRBV4-3|-|-
TGCGCCAGCAGCCAAGGAGTCCCGACTTACAGCACAGATACGCAGTATTTT
CASSQGVPTYSTDTQYF
>TRBJ2-1|TRBV20-1|TRBD2|many
TGCAGTTCCACCAGACTAGCGGGCTTCTACAATGAGCAGTTCTTC
CSSTRLAGFYNEQFF
>TRBJ1-1|TRBV7-6|TRBD1|many
TGTGCCAGCAGTTCACAGGGGGCCCTCATGAACACTGAAGCTTTCTTT
CASSSQGALMNTEAFF
>TRBJ1-2|TRBV29-1|-|many
TGCAGCGTTGAAGATTGGGAGGCCTGGGGTGGCTACACCTTC
CSVEDWEAWGGYTF
>TRBJ2-5|TRBV20-1|-|many
TGCAGTGCTAGAGATCCCCGGAGATCGGAGACCCAGTACTTC
CSARDPRRSETQYF
>TRBJ2-1|TRBV5-1|-|-
TGCGCCAGCAGCTCGGACGGTGAGCAGTTCTTC
CASSSDGEQFF
>TRBJ1-4|TRBV20-1|-|many
TGCAGTGCTAGACGCGGACAGACAAATGAAAAACTGTTTTTT
CSARRGQTNEKLFF
>TRBJ1-1|TRBV14|-|many
TGTGCCAGCAGCCAAGACGAGAACACTGAAGCTTTCTTT
CASSQDENTEAFF
>TRBJ2-7|TRBV5-1|TRBD1|many
TGCGCCAGCAGCTTGGGGACAGGGGGTCACGAGCAGTACTTC
CASSLGTGGHEQYF
>TRBJ2-7|TRBV5-1|TRBD1|many
TGCGCCAGCAGCCCAAGACAGGGGGCGATTTACGAGCAGTACTTC
CASSPRQGAIYEQYF
>TRBJ1-2|TRBV7-2|TRBD1|many
TGTGCCAGCAGCTCGACAGGGTATGGCTACACCTTC
CASSSTGYGYTF